These 2 T cell receptor beta chains came from one sample sequenced in a study of regulatory T cells in long-lasting Graves disease (dated by TCRdb to 2020 to 2022). In the paper's terms, the time point label means: newly diagnosed GD, antithyroid drugs for less than 3 months. RNA was extracted from PBMCs in TRIzol for both TCR sequencing and RNA sequencing. Receptor libraries were prepared by multiplex PCR. TCRdb records Illumina HiSeq 4000 as the sequencer. iRepertoire HTBI primers and Arm-PCR amplification of CDR3 regions were used to construct TCR beta libraries. The public reads were quality trimmed at Q25 with fastp and then assembled into clones with MiXCR by TCRdb, keeping productive beta chains. For every CDR3 protein sequence, its rows merge into one entry that carries the most common genes and DNA. This sample gives around 400,000 distinct CDR3 sequences in total; 12% of them show up just once. The ten top clones hold about 20% of the sample.

These same records also appear under a second study, on T cells in Graves' hyperthyroidism and ophthalmopathy.

Here the sequenced sample was peripheral blood mononuclear cells (PBMCs), taken at new diagnosis, from a patient treated with antithyroid drugs. Receptors were obtained from a woman between 18 and 29 years old with Graves disease. Donor details come from another sample of the same person, matched by shared clones.

This rearrangement joins TRBV12-3 or TRBV12-4 to TRBJ2-1; D unresolved. Trimming took 7 bases from V and 8 from J, leaving 24 bases between them. This CDR3 has 16 residues. The CDR3 is CASTIRRGSINDEQFF. In DNA, the CDR3 is TGTGCCAGCACCATTCGTCGTGGATCGATTAACGATGAGCAGTTCTTC.

This clonotype was seen a handful of times. The chain combines TRBV7-9 with TRBJ2-1, with D perhaps TRBD1 (6 bases). The CDR3 sequence is 13 residues long. V gave up 5 bases and J gave up 4 bases, with 9 bases separating them. Germline V CDR1 and CDR2: SEHNR, FQNEAQ (reference sequence). CDR3 region: CASSRGGYNEQFF. The CDR3 coding sequence is TGTGCCAGCAGCCGAGGGGGTTACAATGAGCAGTTCTTC.